What follows describes a single T cell receptor beta chain. The repertoire was sequenced with immunoSEQ multiplex PCR; TCRdb's copy has only in-frame clones and lacks some. The sample holds about 190,000 clones. The source of the sample is a study of control samples from healthy donors and cancer patients. The CDR3 contains 15 residues. The V end was cut by 4 bases, the J end by 0 bases, with 7 bases between. Per germline, CDR1 SGHTA and CDR2 FQGNSA. This chain links TRBV7-2 with TRBJ2-6, with D unclear. The sample comprised blood. The sequence was obtained from a woman aged 25 to 39 in good health. The CDR3 loop reads CASSSPGSGANVLTF. The CDR3 DNA is TGTGCCAGCAGCTCCCCAGGCTCTGGGGCCAACGTCCTGACTTTC.